This TCR beta chain comes out of a study of shared clonotypes between healthy human individuals. Memory CD4+ cells were the fraction left after CD45RA+ naive selection. A deep-level run was used for the assay. The method was immunoSEQ multiplex PCR; TCRdb's version includes in-frame clones alone and lacks a portion of them. The table has roughly 2.2 million clones, more than 85% seen once. Overall study findings and caveats: Limited genetic and exposure-history diversity came from having few donors. What naive subsets generally showed was a larger estimated richness than memory subsets showed.

Per the germline V gene, CDR1 is SNHLY and CDR2 is FYNNEI. V lost 7 bases to trimming and J lost 1 base, with 17 bases between them. CDR3 length: 15 residues. About this clone itself: Antigen specificity is unknown.

The clonotype originates from a man in his late teens or twenties in good health. Some clones in this sample may be carry-over from other donors' samples. Specimen: naive CD4+ T cells from PBMCs. This sample's subset: CD45RA+ positively selected. The genes are TRBV2 and TRBJ2-7; D is possibly TRBD2 (5 bases). The CDR3: CASKVLTTPSYEQYF. The CDR3 DNA sequence: TGTGCCAGCAAAGTTTTGACTACCCCGTCCTACGAGCAGTACTTC.